These 26 T cell receptor beta chains were all obtained from the same sample, sequenced in a study of CD8 T cells in ankylosing spondylitis. MiXCR, applied by TCRdb to the 5' RACE reads, yields one record per CDR3 protein. This table holds about 96,000 distinct CDR3 sequences, 8.8% found once. The sequenced material came from blood, either unsorted or a sorted T cell fraction (not recorded which). The receptor source for this set is a male donor with ankylosing spondylitis or in good health (not recorded which).

This CDR3 reads CASSSRGQSYTGELFF. CDR3 coding DNA: TGCGCCAGCAGCTCCCGGGGACAGAGCTACACCGGGGAGCTGTTTTTT. The chain links TRBV5-1 to TRBJ2-2, with TRBD1 matching 7 bases. This CDR3 contains 16 residues. Per germline, CDR1 SGHRS and CDR2 YFSETQ. V was clipped by 3 bases and J by 3 bases; unmatched bases: 8.

This clonotype was seen many times. The chain is built from TRBV4-2 and TRBJ2-1, with TRBD1 as a possible D gene (6 bases). Between the trimmed V and J ends, which lost 0 bases and 4 bases, there was a span of 13 bases. Germline V gene lookup returns CDR1 LGHNA and CDR2 YNFKEQ. This CDR3 has 16 amino acids. The CDR3 DNA reads as TGTGCCAGCAGCCAAGAAGTGGGGGCCACATACAATGAGCAGTTCTTC. It codes for CASSQEVGATYNEQFF.

There are a few counts of this clonotype. The chain has TRBV11-2 and TRBJ2-1; 12 bases align to TRBD2. V shed 5 bases and J 0 bases; nucleotides not matched to a gene: 11. CDR1 is SGHAT and CDR2 is FQNNGV in the germline V gene. CDR3 length: 19 amino acids. The CDR3 DNA is TGTGCCAGCAGCATCCTGACTAGCGGGGGTCCCAGCTCCTACAATGAGCAGTTCTTC. Translating it yields CASSILTSGGPSSYNEQFF.

This clonotype was counted at least ten times. This rearrangement joins TRBV20-1 to TRBJ2-4; D gene ambiguous. This CDR3 has 14 amino acids. Germline lookup yields CDR1 DFQATT and CDR2 SNEGSKA (reference sequence). Trimming cost V 3 bases and J 0 bases, with 9 bases left between them. CDR3 sequence reads: CSASLAKAKNIQYF. CDR3 in DNA: TGCAGTGCTAGCTTAGCCAAAGCCAAAAACATTCAGTACTTC.

This clonotype showed up many times. V gene TRBV29-1 combines with J gene TRBJ2-7; D remains unclear. V gave up 6 bases and J gave up 7 bases, with 16 bases separating them. The CDR3 spans 12 residues. CDR1 and CDR2 (germline): SQVTM, ANQGSEA. The CDR3 here is CSVRSGSREQYF. CDR3 in DNA: TGCAGCGTCCGTTCAGGTTCAAGGGAGCAGTACTTC.

Ten or more counts support this clonotype. The genes are TRBV4-2 and TRBJ2-3, with D possibly matching TRBD2 (6 bases). Germline values: CDR1 LGHNA, CDR2 YNFKEQ. The CDR3 is made up of 18 amino acids. Trimming stripped 2 bases from V and 1 base from J, with 19 bases between. CDR3 residues: CASSQWRGPESRTDTQYF. Here the CDR3 DNA reads TGTGCCAGCAGCCAATGGAGGGGCCCGGAGTCCCGCACAGATACGCAGTATTTT.

This clonotype was found many times. The chain uses TRBV4-2 and TRBJ2-7, with D perhaps TRBD1 (5 bases). The CDR3 is 14 amino acids. V lost 3 bases, J lost 0 bases, and 9 bases lay in between. CDR1 is LGHNA, CDR2 YNFKEQ, per germline. CDR3 nucleotides: TGTGCCAGCAGCCAGGGGCGCCTCTCCTACGAGCAGTACTTC. As protein: CASSQGRLSYEQYF.

This clonotype was recorded at least ten times. The CDR3 loop reads CASKGSGSTQYF. In nucleotides, the CDR3 is TGTGCCAGCAAAGGTAGCGGATCCACGCAGTATTTT. The rearrangement uses TRBV28 and TRBJ2-3, with D possibly matching TRBD2 (6 bases). This CDR3 region has 12 residues. Germline assignment: CDR1 MDHEN and CDR2 SYDVKM. The V gene lost 7 bases and the J gene lost 9 bases, with 14 bases spanning the gap.

This clonotype occurred many times. The chain couples TRBV7-8 to TRBJ2-7, with 8 bases fitting TRBD1. This CDR3 comprises 15 residues. Looked up from germline, CDR1 is SGHVS and CDR2 is FQNEAQ. V lost 0 bases to trimming and J lost 3 bases; unmatched junction nucleotides: 4. CDR3 sequence reads: CASSLAWTGSYEQYF. CDR3 coding DNA: TGTGCCAGCAGCTTAGCGTGGACAGGGAGCTACGAGCAGTACTTC.

This clonotype was recorded many times. V and J are TRBV6-1 and TRBJ1-1; 8 nucleotides line up with TRBD1. CDR3 length: 15 residues. The V gene end was trimmed by 6 bases and the J gene end by 1 base; junction bases not matched to a gene: 7. CDR1 is MNHNS, CDR2 SASEGT, per germline. CDR3: CASRRTTGANTEAFF. The DNA for the CDR3 is TGTGCCAGCAGACGAACGACAGGGGCGAACACTGAAGCTTTCTTT.

This chain links TRBV20-1 with TRBJ2-2; 7 bases are a match to TRBD1. With V trimmed by 0 bases and J by 6 bases, 7 bases remained unmatched. Germline V lookup: CDR1 DFQATT, CDR2 SNEGSKA (reference sequence). The CDR3 consists of 15 residues. The CDR3 DNA is TGCAGTGCTAGAGATGAACAGGGGCAGGCCGGGGAGCTGTTTTTT. This translates into CSARDEQGQAGELFF.

This clonotype was seen repeatedly, ten times or more. The V call is TRBV7-8, the J call TRBJ2-7, with a tentative D call TRBD1 (5 bases). V lost 1 base, J lost 0 bases, and 10 bases lay in between. CDR1 and CDR2 from the germline V gene are SGHVS and FQNEAQ. This CDR3 is built from 15 residues. The CDR3 DNA is TGTGCCAGCAGCTTAGGCGGTACAGGCTCCTACGAGCAGTACTTC. Its translation is CASSLGGTGSYEQYF.

This clonotype has a count of ten or more. The chain carries TRBV7-8 and TRBJ2-5, with D perhaps TRBD2 (5 bases). CDR1 SGHVS and CDR2 FQNEAQ come from the germline V gene. V gave up 5 bases and J gave up 1 base, with 11 bases separating them. The CDR3 consists of 14 residues. The CDR3 sequence is CASSDIGGQETQYF. The DNA for the CDR3 is TGTGCCAGCAGCGACATAGGAGGCCAAGAGACCCAGTACTTC. The whole variable domain, filled in from reference TRBV7-8 and TRBJ2-5, reads GAGVSQSPRYKVAKRGQDVALRCDPISGHVSLFWYQQALGQGPEFLTYFQNEAQLDKSGLPSDRFFAERPEGSVSTLKIQRTQQEDSAVYLCASSDIGGQETQYFGPGTRLLVL.

The V gene is TRBV18, the J gene TRBJ2-3; D is unresolved. Germline V gene lookup returns CDR1 KGHSH and CDR2 LQKENI. V lost 0 bases and J lost 3, with 1 base in between. CDR3 length: 12 residues. The CDR3 sequence is CASSPPTDTQYF. DNA of the CDR3: TGTGCCAGCTCACCACCAACAGATACGCAGTATTTT.

This clonotype was seen ten or more times. The CDR3: CASSQGGLNTQYF. The DNA of the CDR3 is TGTGCCAGCAGTCAAGGGGGTTTAAATACGCAGTATTTT. The J gene is TRBJ2-3, the V gene TRBV6-6; the D gene is possibly TRBD1 (6 bases). V shed 5 bases and J shed 7 bases, with 13 bases lying between them. The CDR3 loop spans 13 amino acids. From germline, CDR1 is MNHNY and CDR2 SVGAGI (reference sequence).

This chain joins TRBV2 and TRBJ2-3, with D perhaps given as TRBD1 or TRBD2 (5 bases each). Germline CDR1 SNHLY, CDR2 FYNNEI. V lost 2 bases, J lost 3 bases, and 15 bases lay in between. The CDR3 sequence is 16 residues long. In DNA form, the CDR3 reads TGTGCCAGCAGTGAAATTTGGGGGACCGAAACAGATACGCAGTATTTT. Translation gives CASSEIWGTETDTQYF.

There are many counts of this clonotype. This chain connects TRBV29-1 to TRBJ2-4; the D is unclear. The CDR3 runs to 13 residues. Trimming took off 7 bases at V and 2 bases at J, with 12 bases between the two ends. Germline V gene sequence: CDR1 SQVTM, CDR2 ANQGSEA. CDR3: CSAEGATKNIQYF. CDR3 DNA sequence: TGCAGCGCAGAAGGAGCGACCAAAAACATTCAGTACTTC.

Many counts were recorded for this clonotype. This rearrangement joins TRBV27 to TRBJ2-7; D is ambiguous. Trimming shortened V by 2 bases and J by 3 bases, and 8 bases separated the two germline ends. The germline V gene encodes CDR1 MNHEY and CDR2 SMNVEV (reference sequence). CDR3 length: 13 residues. CDR3 sequence reads: CASSLRVYYEQYF. For the CDR3, the DNA is TGTGCCAGCAGTTTACGCGTATACTACGAGCAGTACTTC.

This clonotype was recorded at least ten times. The chain has TRBV7-8 and TRBJ2-2; D may be TRBD1 or TRBD2 (5 bases each). Trimming left V 2 bases short and J 6 bases short, with 19 bases between. The CDR3 has 17 amino acids. Germline CDR1 is SGHVS and CDR2 is FQNEAQ. The CDR3: CASSLTRRQGDPGELFF. CDR3 nucleotides: TGTGCCAGCAGCTTAACTAGGAGGCAGGGAGATCCCGGGGAGCTGTTTTTT.

This clonotype was counted at least ten times. J is TRBJ2-1 and V is TRBV29-1; no reliable D call. Germline-derived CDR1 and CDR2 are SQVTM and ANQGSEA. The CDR3 covers 11 residues. The V gene lost 6 bases and the J gene lost 7 bases, with 10 bases spanning the gap. This CDR3 reads CSVRKANEQFF. Written as DNA, the CDR3 is TGCAGCGTCCGAAAGGCGAATGAGCAGTTCTTC.

This clonotype was found many times. The chain links TRBV20-1 to TRBJ1-1; 9 bases fit TRBD1. The CDR3 has 14 residues. From germline, CDR1 is DFQATT and CDR2 SNEGSKA (reference sequence). V lost 5 bases, J lost 4 bases, and 8 bases stayed unmatched. The CDR3 here is CSASTLTGGTEAFF. The CDR3, as DNA: TGCAGTGCTTCCACCCTGACAGGGGGCACTGAAGCTTTCTTT.

This clonotype was observed many times. The V call is TRBV15, the J call TRBJ1-5, with D maybe TRBD1 (6 bases). The germline V gene encodes CDR1 LNHNV and CDR2 YYDKDF (reference sequence). There are 15 residues in the CDR3. Trimming removed 0 bases from V and 3 bases from J, with 9 bases in between. The CDR3 loop reads CATSRDRGHNQPQHF. Here the CDR3 DNA reads TGTGCCACCAGCAGAGATCGGGGACACAATCAGCCCCAGCATTTT.

This clonotype has a count of ten or more. This sequence joins TRBV21-1 and TRBJ2-3. TRBV21-1 is given as a pseudogene. This CDR3 comprises 14 residues. CDR3 in amino acids: CACSEGFISDTQYF. The CDR3 DNA reads as TGTGCGTGCAGCGAAGGGTTTATATCTGATACGCAGTATTTT.

V is TRBV30 and J is TRBJ2-1; D is tentatively TRBD1 or TRBD2 (5 bases each). Trimming shortened V by 5 bases and J by 0 bases, and 11 bases separated the two germline ends. The germline gives CDR1 GTSNPN, CDR2 SVGIG (reference sequence). The CDR3 covers 14 residues. CDR3 in amino acids: CAWGTVLSYNEQFF. CDR3 DNA: TGTGCCTGGGGGACGGTTCTCTCCTACAATGAGCAGTTCTTC.

This clonotype appeared a few times. The J gene is TRBJ1-6, the V gene TRBV12-3 or TRBV12-4, with D possibly matching TRBD1 (5 bases). This CDR3 contains 14 residues. V lost 2 bases, J lost 5 bases, and 7 bases lay in between. The CDR3 DNA is TGTGCCAGCAGTTTATGGGGGGATAATTCACCCCTCCACTTT. Its translation: CASSLWGDNSPLHF.

The chain recombines TRBV11-2 with TRBJ2-2; no clear D gene. CDR3 length: 15 residues. Germline CDR1 and CDR2: SGHAT and FQNNGV. Deletions cut 6 bases from V and 8 bases from J, with 19 bases between. For the CDR3, the DNA is TGTGCCAGCAGAAGACTCATCCCGAACATGGGGGAGCTGTTTTTT. This gives the protein CASRRLIPNMGELFF.